These 10 T cell receptor beta chains originate from one sample sequenced in a study of blood T cell repertoires in COVID-19. Sequencing was performed with immunoSEQ multiplex PCR; in TCRdb, only in-frame clones are kept and a portion is missing. This table holds around 260,000 clones, over 75% found once. Input material: PBMCs or T cells enriched from blood (not recorded which). The receptors derive from a woman aged 25-40 years who had recovered from COVID-19.

V usage is TRBV7-9 and J usage is TRBJ1-6; tentatively, D is TRBD1 (5 bases). Trimming took 4 bases from V and 7 from J, leaving 11 bases between them. Per germline, CDR1 SEHNR and CDR2 FQNEAQ (reference sequence). This CDR3 contains 14 residues. The CDR3 DNA sequence: TGTGCCAGCAGCTCCGGGACTCGAAATTCACCCCTCCACTTT. Translating gives CASSSGTRNSPLHF. Combining the CDR3 with reference TRBV7-9 and TRBJ1-6 gives the whole variable domain DTGVSQNPRHKITKRGQNVTFRCDPISEHNRLYWYRQTLGQGPEFLTYFQNEAQLEKSRLLSDRFSAERPKGSFSTLEIQRTEQGDSAMYLCASSSGTRNSPLHFGNGTRLTVT.

The J gene is TRBJ2-4, the V gene TRBV27; no definite D call. The V gene's germline CDR1 is MNHEY and CDR2 SMNVEV (reference sequence). V was cut by 4 bases and J by 0 bases, with 7 bases left in between. This CDR3 is built from 14 residues. The CDR3 nucleotides are TGTGCCAGCAGTTCCGCCAGAGCCAAAAACATTCAGTACTTC. Amino acid sequence: CASSSARAKNIQYF.

V is TRBV18 and J is TRBJ2-5; TRBD2 might be the D (5 bases). The germline V gene has CDR1 KGHSH and CDR2 LQKENI. This CDR3 is 16 amino acids long. V lost 4 bases, J lost 5 bases, and 20 bases lay in between. CDR3 loop: CASSHTLTGNTETQYF. In nucleotides, the CDR3 is TGTGCCAGCTCACACACACTCACCGGGAACACGGAGACCCAGTACTTC.

The rearrangement uses TRBV7-9 and TRBJ1-3; 7 bases are shared with TRBD1. Per the germline V gene, CDR1 is SEHNR and CDR2 is FQNEAQ (reference sequence). J was trimmed by 2 bases and V by 4 bases; bases with no gene match: 11. This CDR3 region has 17 residues. Here the CDR3 DNA reads TGTGCCAGCAGCTCTACCGACAGGGCTGATCCTGGAAACACCATATATTTT. It translates to CASSSTDRADPGNTIYF.

The DNA for the CDR3 is TGTGCCAGCAGTCCCCGGACTCGGATAAACACCGGGGAGCTGTTTTTT. It specifies CASSPRTRINTGELFF. The genes are TRBV27 and TRBJ2-2, with D possibly matching TRBD2 (5 bases). The ends were cut back, 5 bases at V and 2 bases at J, with 15 bases in the middle. Germline assignment: CDR1 MNHEY and CDR2 SMNVEV (reference sequence). The CDR3 spans 16 residues.

On this clone: This sample also contains other DNA sequences that code for the same CDR3. The rearrangement joins TRBV27 to TRBJ2-2; 7 bases fit TRBD2. Germline assignment: CDR1 MNHEY and CDR2 SMNVEV (reference sequence). The CDR3 runs 16 residues. Unmatched junction bases numbered 7, after V lost 2 bases and J lost 4 bases. The CDR3 nucleotides are TGTGCCAGCAGTTTACTGGCGGGGGTGAGCACCGGGGAGCTGTTTTTT. Residues: CASSLLAGVSTGELFF.

CDR3 region: CASSLFSSGGSKNIQYF. Written as DNA, the CDR3 is TGTGCCAGCAGTCTATTTTCTAGCGGGGGATCCAAAAACATTCAGTACTTC. V usage is TRBV28 and J usage is TRBJ2-4, with 10 bases fitting TRBD2. This CDR3 spans 17 amino acids. V shed 5 bases and J 2 bases; nucleotides not matched to a gene: 9. Germline lookup yields CDR1 MDHEN and CDR2 SYDVKM.

This clone was picked up one time. The gene calls are TRBV7-9 and TRBJ1-2, with D possibly being TRBD1 (6 bases). This CDR3 has 14 amino acids. Trimming removed 5 bases from V and 6 bases from J, with 16 bases in between. Germline loops: CDR1 SEHNR, CDR2 FQNEAQ (reference sequence). The CDR3, as DNA: TGTGCCAGCAGCCGGGGACAAACCACCGATGGCTACACCTTC. As protein: CASSRGQTTDGYTF.

The rearrangement joins TRBV28 to TRBJ2-2; unclear D gene. This CDR3 has 13 residues. The germline V gene has CDR1 MDHEN and CDR2 SYDVKM. Trimming removed 7 bases from V and 3 bases from J, with 9 bases in between. CDR3 DNA sequence: TGTGCCAGCATCTATCTACACACCGGGGAGCTGTTTTTT. This translates into CASIYLHTGELFF. Using reference TRBV28 and TRBJ2-2 for the parts outside the CDR3, the full variable domain is DVKVTQSSRYLVKRTGEKVFLECVQDMDHENMFWYRQDPGLGLRLIYFSYDVKMKEKGDIPEGYSVSREKKERFSLILESASTNQTSMYLCASIYLHTGELFFGEGSRLTVL.

The gene calls are TRBV7-2 and TRBJ1-1; possibly TRBD1 for D (6 bases). The germline gives CDR1 SGHTA, CDR2 FQGNSA. This CDR3 spans 12 amino acids. The V end lost 5 bases, the J end lost 11 bases, and 15 bases lay between the germline ends. This CDR3 is CASSPTPRGAFF. CDR3 sequence (DNA): TGTGCCAGCAGCCCCACGCCTAGGGGGGCTTTCTTT.